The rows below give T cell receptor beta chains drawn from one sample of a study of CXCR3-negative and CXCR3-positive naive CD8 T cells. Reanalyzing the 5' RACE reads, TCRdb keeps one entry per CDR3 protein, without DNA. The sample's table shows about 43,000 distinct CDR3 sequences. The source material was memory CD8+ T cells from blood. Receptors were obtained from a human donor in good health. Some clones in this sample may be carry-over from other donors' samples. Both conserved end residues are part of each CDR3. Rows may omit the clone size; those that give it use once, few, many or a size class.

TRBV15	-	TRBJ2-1	CATSSTPGLGGGEQFF
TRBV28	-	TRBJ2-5	CASSLLGYGETQYF
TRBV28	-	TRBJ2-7	CASSYTRDRGLREQYF
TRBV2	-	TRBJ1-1	CATSTGTLWNTEAFF
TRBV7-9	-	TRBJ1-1	CASSLAVGWPEAFF
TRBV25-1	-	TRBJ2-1	CAIAQGGEQFF
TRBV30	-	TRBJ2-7	CAWSAVSEVLSYEQYF
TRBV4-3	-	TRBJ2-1	CASSPQPGTFNEQFF
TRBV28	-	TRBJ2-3	CASNGGADTQYF
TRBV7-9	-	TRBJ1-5	CASSYTGTGETSNQPQHF
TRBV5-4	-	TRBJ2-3	CASMGGVLTDTQYF
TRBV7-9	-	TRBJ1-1	CASTGIEDGVEAFF
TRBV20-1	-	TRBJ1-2	CSARRDRGRNYGYTF
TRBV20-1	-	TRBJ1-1	CSARPTNQGAEAFF
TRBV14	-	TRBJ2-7	CASSQALRAEQYF
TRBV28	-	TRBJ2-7	CASSLDPGGALNEQYF
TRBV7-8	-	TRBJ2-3	CASSFRARYTDTQYF
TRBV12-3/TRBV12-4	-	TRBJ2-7	CASSEPGTGREQYF
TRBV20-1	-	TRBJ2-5	CSARASDPGETQYF
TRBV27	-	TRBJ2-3	CASRPSRVRADTQYF
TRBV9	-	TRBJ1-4	CASSVGGAGEKLFF
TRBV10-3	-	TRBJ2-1	CAISLYGTVDEQFF
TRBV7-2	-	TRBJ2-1	CASSFRTEVYEEQFF
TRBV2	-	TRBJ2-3	CASSEGIGRSITDTQYF
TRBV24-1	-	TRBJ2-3	CATSGRGVLNTDTQYF
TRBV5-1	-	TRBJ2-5	CASASLDLQETQYF
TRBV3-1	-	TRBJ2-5	CASSLAGGRTQETQYF
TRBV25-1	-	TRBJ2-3	CASFSPPGPHTDTQYF
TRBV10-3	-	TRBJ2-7	CAINADPPYEQYF
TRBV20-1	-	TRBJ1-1	CSARQEAGRVNTEAFF
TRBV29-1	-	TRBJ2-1	CSVEGEPIQIEQFF
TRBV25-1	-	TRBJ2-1	CASSEGDYYNEQFF
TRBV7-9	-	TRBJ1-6	CASSSTRQAKDSPLHF
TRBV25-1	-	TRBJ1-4	CASSEYFMGQDNEKLFF
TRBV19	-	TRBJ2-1	CASSIAGTGYNEQFF
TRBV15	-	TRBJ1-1	CATSNRPGVSNTEAFF
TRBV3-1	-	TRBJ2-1	CASSQLLAGANEQFF
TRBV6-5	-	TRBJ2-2	CAEGDPNTGELFF
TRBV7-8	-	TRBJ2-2	CASSLAGQSDRELFF
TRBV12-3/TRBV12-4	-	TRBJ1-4	CASSYTTGGLQIFF
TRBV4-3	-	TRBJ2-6	CASSQEPGSGANVLTF
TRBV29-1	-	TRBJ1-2	CSVVGDSPERNYGYTF
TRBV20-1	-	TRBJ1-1	CSALGDRGQTEAFF
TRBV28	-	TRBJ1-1	CASSFQGRTEAFF
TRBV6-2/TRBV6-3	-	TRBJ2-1	CASSGLAAEQFF
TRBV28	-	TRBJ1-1	CASSLARVPTEAFF
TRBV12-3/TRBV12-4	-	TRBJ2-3	CASSLMGSSDTQYF
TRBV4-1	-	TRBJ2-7	CASSPLPNPDEQYF
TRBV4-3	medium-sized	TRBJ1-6	CASSQSPDSPLHF
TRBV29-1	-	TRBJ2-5	CSVESAGRETQYF
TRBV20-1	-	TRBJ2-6	CSATGLAERANVLTF
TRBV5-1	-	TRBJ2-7	CASSHGQVTYEQYF
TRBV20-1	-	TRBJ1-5	CSARAGAGQPQHF